The TCR beta chain described here comes from a study of Graves' ophthalmopathy and Graves' hyperthyroidism. In the study overall: The study drew peripheral blood at initial diagnosis, before any treatment.

From RNA, the CDR3 regions of TCR beta chains were amplified and sequenced. HTBI-primed first-round RT-PCR preceded second-round multiplex PCR. TCRdb re-analysed the multiplex PCR reads in MiXCR, keeping a single row per CDR3 protein. In the table there are some 210,000 distinct CDR3 sequences, under 30% of which are singletons. Ophthalmopathy cases showed moderate-to-severe activity, scoring CAS ≥3 and NOSPECS ≥4, with duration under 3 months. General study findings and limits: Sensitivity reached 87.88% and specificity roughly 82% for a 13-signature model separating ophthalmopathy from stable hyperthyroidism.

CDR3 length equals 16 residues. CDR1 and CDR2 (germline): MNHEY, SVGEGT. Between the trimmed V and J ends, which lost 8 bases and 4 bases, there was a span of 21 bases. This clonotype was detected ten times or more. Its antigen is unidentified. The material sequenced was peripheral blood. The sequence came from a man aged 50-59 years with Graves' ophthalmopathy. This chain joins TRBV6-2 or TRBV6-3 and TRBJ1-3; a weak D match, TRBD1 (6 bases). The CDR3 DNA reads TGTGCCAGCGACTCCCGGGACACCGCCGCCGGAAACACCATATATTTT. The encoded protein is CASDSRDTAAGNTIYF.